The 30 T cell receptor beta chains presented below share a single source sample, sequenced in a study of blood T cell repertoires in COVID-19. Assay used: immunoSEQ multiplex PCR; TCRdb lists only in-frame clones, some missing. The sample has fewer than 300,000 clones, roughly 91% seen once. The sample comprised peripheral blood. Receptors were obtained from a man aged 25-45 years with acute or convalescent COVID-19.

This clone has only a few counts. The V call is TRBV19, the J call TRBJ1-2, with D possibly being TRBD1 (5 bases). This CDR3 has 12 residues. The V end lost 8 bases, the J end lost 6 bases, and 13 bases lay between the germline ends. CDR1 and CDR2 (germline): LNHDA, SQIVND (reference sequence). Here the CDR3 reads CASQAGTDGYTF. For the CDR3, the DNA is TGTGCCAGTCAGGCGGGGACGGATGGCTACACCTTC.

The V and J genes are TRBV5-1 and TRBJ1-4; 9 bases map to TRBD1. This CDR3 comprises 15 residues. CDR1 and CDR2 from the germline V gene are SGHRS and YFSETQ. Germline trimming cut 4 bases from V and 6 bases from J; bases unmatched to any gene: 7. The CDR3 DNA follows: TGCGCCAGCAGCCCAGGGACAGGGCGATATGAAAAACTGTTTTTT. Encoded protein: CASSPGTGRYEKLFF. The full variable domain, its missing parts supplied by reference TRBV5-1 and TRBJ1-4, is KAGVTQTPRYLIKTRGQQVTLSCSPISGHRSVSWYQQTPGQGLQFLFEYFSETQRNKGNFPGRFSGRQFSNSRSEMNVSTLELGDSALYLCASSPGTGRYEKLFFGSGTQLSVL.

The rearrangement uses TRBV7-3 and TRBJ2-2; TRBD2 aligns across 7 bases. Germline loops: CDR1 SGHTA, CDR2 FQGTGA. The CDR3 covers 16 residues. J lost 6 bases, V lost 5 bases, and 12 bases had no gene match. The CDR3 DNA sequence: TGTGCCAGCAGCCGCTCCCCGGGGGGACGGGCCGGGGAGCTGTTTTTT. Its protein product is CASSRSPGGRAGELFF.

This clone was counted between two and nine times. This chain joins TRBV28 and TRBJ1-4, with 9 nucleotides matching TRBD1. V shed 5 bases and J 7 bases; nucleotides not matched to a gene: 8. Looked up from germline, CDR1 is MDHEN and CDR2 is SYDVKM. The CDR3 totals 15 residues. The CDR3 spells CASSLRDRAAEKLFF. The CDR3 DNA reads TGTGCCAGCAGTCTCCGGGACAGGGCGGCTGAAAAACTGTTTTTT.

The rearrangement joins TRBV5-1 to TRBJ2-3; 9 bases match TRBD1. V was pared by 1 base and J by 3 bases, with 6 bases of the junction left unmatched. Germline CDR1 SGHRS, CDR2 YFSETQ. The CDR3 contains 16 residues. Here the CDR3 DNA reads TGCGCCAGCAGCTTGTGGACAGGGGTGGTTACAGATACGCAGTATTTT. Its protein is CASSLWTGVVTDTQYF.

The chain is built from TRBV9 and TRBJ2-3; D is perhaps TRBD1 (5 bases). CDR1 SGDLS and CDR2 YYNGEE come from the germline V gene. The CDR3 totals 15 residues. The germline V and J ends were trimmed by 0 bases and 6 bases, with 14 bases remaining between them. CDR3 in amino acids: CASSVGGAWVDTQYF. CDR3 sequence (DNA): TGTGCCAGCAGCGTAGGGGGCGCTTGGGTCGATACGCAGTATTTT. Full variable domain (missing parts from reference TRBV9 and TRBJ2-3): DSGVTQTPKHLITATGQRVTLRCSPRSGDLSVYWYQQSLDQGLQFLIQYYNGEERAKGNILERFSAQQFPDLHSELNLSSLELGDSALYFCASSVGGAWVDTQYFGPGTRLTVL.

The chain uses TRBV28 and TRBJ1-4, with D possibly being TRBD1 (6 bases). This CDR3 spans 16 amino acids. CDR1 and CDR2 (germline): MDHEN, SYDVKM. V lost 5 bases, J lost 0 bases, and 13 bases lay in between. The CDR3 DNA sequence: TGTGCCAGCAGTATCGCAGGGGCCGCAACTAATGAAAAACTGTTTTTT. Protein product: CASSIAGAATNEKLFF.

The table lists this clone with a count of one. This chain connects TRBV3-1 (or the pseudogene TRBV3-2) to TRBJ2-7, with TRBD1 matching 9 bases. The CDR3 totals 14 residues. In germline, CDR1 is LGHDT, CDR2 YNNKEL (reference sequence). Trimming took 2 bases from V and 3 from J; bases not matched to a gene: 2. CDR3 DNA: TGTGCCAGCAGCCAAATGGGACAGGGCTACGAGCAGTACTTC. Translated, it gives CASSQMGQGYEQYF.

The rearrangement joins TRBV6-6 to TRBJ1-6; no clear D. The CDR3 has 13 residues. Trimming cost V 0 bases and J 8 bases, with 5 bases left between them. Germline V gene sequence: CDR1 MNHNY, CDR2 SVGAGI (reference sequence). Here the CDR3 reads CASSYSFDSPLHF. CDR3 nucleotides: TGTGCCAGCAGTTACTCGTTCGATTCACCCCTCCACTTT.

V is TRBV18 and J is TRBJ2-3; 10 bases map to TRBD2. Germline V gene lookup returns CDR1 KGHSH and CDR2 LQKENI. The CDR3 has 17 residues. Trimming at V came to 2 bases and at J to 1 base, leaving 6 bases not matched to a gene. This chain's CDR3 is CASSPFRTSGGTDTQYF. DNA of the CDR3: TGTGCCAGCTCACCATTTCGGACTAGCGGAGGCACAGATACGCAGTATTTT.

The rearrangement links TRBV28 to TRBJ2-2; 12 nucleotides align to TRBD2. The CDR3 covers 17 residues. The V gene's germline CDR1 is MDHEN and CDR2 SYDVKM. V dropped 5 bases and J dropped 4; count of bases not matched to a gene: 8. CDR3 protein: CASSIRPGLAGTGELFF. In nucleotides, the CDR3 is TGTGCCAGCAGTATACGACCGGGACTAGCGGGCACCGGGGAGCTGTTTTTT.

CDR3 amino acids: CASSFTGGANQPQHF. The DNA for the CDR3 is TGTGCCAGCAGTTTCACAGGGGGCGCGAATCAGCCCCAGCATTTT. V and J are TRBV27 and TRBJ1-5; 9 bases match TRBD1. The CDR3 is made up of 15 amino acids. Trimming removed 3 bases from V and 4 bases from J; junction bases left unmatched: 4. Germline V gene lookup returns CDR1 MNHEY and CDR2 SMNVEV (reference sequence).

The chain joins TRBV10-3 to TRBJ2-1; possibly TRBD2 for D (6 bases). Trimming shortened V by 6 bases and J by 0 bases, and 9 bases separated the two germline ends. There are 14 residues in the CDR3. Germline V gene data show CDR1 as ENHRY and CDR2 as SYGVKD. DNA for the CDR3: TGTGCCATCAGCCCCGGGGGCTCCTACAATGAGCAGTTCTTC. Translation gives CAISPGGSYNEQFF.

The V gene is TRBV6-5, the J gene TRBJ2-7; D perhaps matches TRBD2 (7 bases). Trimming left V 6 bases short and J 5 bases short, with 17 bases between. CDR1 and CDR2 from the germline V gene are MNHEY and SVGAGI. CDR3 size: 14 residues. For the CDR3, the DNA is TGTGCCAGCAGCCCATTAGGGGGGGGGAACGAGCAGTACTTC. Translation: CASSPLGGGNEQYF.

This sequence joins TRBV11-2 and TRBJ2-1; 9 bases map to TRBD2. Looked up from germline, CDR1 is SGHAT and CDR2 is FQNNGV. CDR3 length: 12 amino acids. V trimming: 1 base; J trimming: 13 bases; junction bases outside the gene matches: 2. CDR3 amino acids: CASSLGLAGQFF. The CDR3 bases are TGTGCCAGCAGCTTAGGGCTAGCGGGACAGTTCTTC.

This clone was detected a few times. V usage is TRBV6-5 and J usage is TRBJ1-6, with D unclear. The CDR3 is 12 residues long. V was cut by 8 bases and J by 4 bases, with 6 bases left in between. Per the germline V gene, CDR1 is MNHEY and CDR2 is SVGAGI. The chain's CDR3 is CASDKYNSPLHF. DNA of the CDR3: TGTGCCAGCGACAAGTATAATTCACCCCTCCACTTT.

The genes are TRBV5-1 and TRBJ2-4, with 12 bases aligning to TRBD2. The V gene's germline CDR1 is SGHRS and CDR2 YFSETQ. V shed 4 bases, J shed 9 bases, and the junction held 11 bases outside the gene matches. The CDR3 consists of 16 residues. CDR3 in amino acids: CASSAGLAGGVPIQYF. For the CDR3, the DNA is TGCGCCAGCAGCGCGGGACTAGCGGGTGGGGTTCCCATTCAGTACTTC. Combining the CDR3 with reference TRBV5-1 and TRBJ2-4 gives the whole variable domain KAGVTQTPRYLIKTRGQQVTLSCSPISGHRSVSWYQQTPGQGLQFLFEYFSETQRNKGNFPGRFSGRQFSNSRSEMNVSTLELGDSALYLCASSAGLAGGVPIQYFGAGTRLSVL.

The chain has TRBV24-1 and TRBJ2-5, with D possibly being TRBD2 (6 bases). Between the trimmed V and J ends, which lost 5 bases and 4 bases, there was a span of 16 bases. This CDR3 comprises 15 residues. Germline CDR1 is KGHDR and CDR2 is SFDVKD. CDR3 DNA sequence: TGTGCCACCAGTGTGGGGGGAGTTGAGCGAGAGACCCAGTACTTC. Translating it yields CATSVGGVERETQYF.

The chain is built from TRBV7-9 and TRBJ2-3; D is perhaps TRBD1 (6 bases). The V and J ends lost 5 bases and 0 bases respectively, with 15 bases between them. Germline assignment: CDR1 SEHNR and CDR2 FQNEAQ (reference sequence). This CDR3 spans 16 amino acids. CDR3 sequence (DNA): TGTGCCAGCAGCCCCCGACAGGCAGCAAGCACAGATACGCAGTATTTT. It codes for CASSPRQAASTDTQYF.

The chain employs TRBV19 and TRBJ1-1; no clear D. The CDR3 is made up of 12 amino acids. The germline V gene encodes CDR1 LNHDA and CDR2 SQIVND (reference sequence). Deletions cut 8 bases from V and 1 base from J, with 8 bases between. CDR3 nucleotide sequence: TGTGCCAGTGAAAACAGGAACACTGAAGCTTTCTTT. Translating it yields CASENRNTEAFF.

The CDR3 sequence is CASSLGGTGGTPGQPQHF. The CDR3 nucleotides read TGTGCCAGCAGCTTGGGGGGGACAGGGGGCACCCCCGGTCAGCCCCAGCATTTT. This chain uses TRBV5-6 with TRBJ1-5; 12 nucleotides agree with TRBD1. This CDR3 comprises 18 residues. The V gene end was trimmed by 0 bases and the J gene end by 6 bases; junction bases not matched to a gene: 10. The germline V gene has CDR1 SGHDT and CDR2 YYEEEE. Filled out from reference TRBV5-6 and TRBJ1-5, the complete variable domain reads DAGVTQSPTHLIKTRGQQVTLRCSPKSGHDTVSWYQQALGQGPQFIFQYYEEEERQRGNFPDRFSGHQFPNYSSELNVNALLLGDSALYLCASSLGGTGGTPGQPQHFGDGTRLSIL.

This chain connects TRBV28 to TRBJ2-2, with TRBD2 identical over 11 bases. The CDR3 covers 17 residues. V lost 8 bases and J lost 1; bases outside the gene matches: 9. CDR1 is MDHEN, CDR2 SYDVKM, per germline. CDR3 coding DNA: TGTGCCAGCCGATACTTAGCGGGGGGGCAGAACACCGGGGAGCTGTTTTTT. Amino acid sequence: CASRYLAGGQNTGELFF.

The V and J genes are TRBV6-5 and TRBJ2-1; 8 positions match TRBD2. V gave up 2 bases and J gave up 7 bases; unmatched junction bases: 4. The CDR3 totals 14 residues. CDR1 MNHEY and CDR2 SVGAGI come from the germline V gene. The CDR3 DNA follows: TGTGCCAGCAGTTACGGCGGGGGGTCAAATGAGCAGTTCTTC. Translating gives CASSYGGGSNEQFF.

This clone has just a few counts. The chain links TRBV27 to TRBJ2-1; 10 positions agree with TRBD2. Trimming took 5 bases from V and 6 from J; bases not matched to a gene: 13. CDR1 MNHEY and CDR2 SMNVEV come from the germline V gene (reference sequence). This CDR3 has 17 residues. The CDR3 DNA sequence: TGTGCCAGCAGTCTCCGGCTAGCGGGAGCAGGAGGCAATGAGCAGTTCTTC. Translation gives CASSLRLAGAGGNEQFF.

V usage is TRBV4-1 and J usage is TRBJ1-2, with TRBD1 as a possible D gene (5 bases). The germline gives CDR1 MGHRA, CDR2 YSYEKL. CDR3 size: 14 residues. V was pared by 4 bases and J by 12 bases, with 21 bases between. This CDR3 is CASSPPSVGGADTF. CDR3 DNA sequence: TGCGCCAGCAGCCCCCCCTCTGTCGGAGGGGCAGACACCTTC.

This chain uses TRBV11-3 with TRBJ2-1, with 10 bases identical to TRBD1. Germline V gene lookup returns CDR1 SGHNT and CDR2 YENEEA. Trimming took 4 bases from V and 4 from J; bases not matched to a gene: 4. CDR3 length: 15 amino acids. CDR3 sequence reads: CASSSGQGGYNEQFF. The CDR3 bases are TGTGCCAGCAGCTCCGGACAGGGGGGGTACAATGAGCAGTTCTTC. Combining the CDR3 with reference TRBV11-3 and TRBJ2-1 gives the whole variable domain EAGVVQSPRYKIIEKKQPVAFWCNPISGHNTLYWYLQNLGQGPELLIRYENEEAVDDSQLPKDRFSAERLKGVDSTLKIQPAELGDSAVYLCASSSGQGGYNEQFFGPGTRLTVL.

The gene calls are TRBV9 and TRBJ1-2; D may be TRBD1 (6 bases). Germline V gives CDR1 SGDLS, CDR2 YYNGEE. With 0 bases removed from V and 8 bases from J, the gap between germline ends came to 17 bases. The CDR3 spans 15 residues. CDR3 protein: CASSVDWGQLGGYTF. CDR3 bases: TGTGCCAGCAGCGTAGATTGGGGGCAATTGGGAGGCTACACCTTC.

This clone has a single count. The chain carries TRBV7-9 and TRBJ1-1; D is undetermined. The CDR3 extends over 11 amino acids. CDR1 and CDR2 (germline): SEHNR, FQNEAQ (reference sequence). The V and J ends lost 7 bases and 1 base respectively, with 4 bases between them. CDR3 nucleotides: TGTGCCAGCAACACGAACACTGAAGCTTTCTTT. Translation: CASNTNTEAFF.

DNA for the CDR3: TGTGCCACCAACCCGACAGGAATCTCCTATAATTCACCCCTCCACTTT. This translates into CATNPTGISYNSPLHF. The J gene is TRBJ1-6, the V gene TRBV10-3; D may be TRBD1 (6 bases). CDR1 is ENHRY, CDR2 SYGVKD, per germline. V was cut by 10 bases and J by 0 bases, with 16 bases left in between. The CDR3 is 16 amino acids.

The rearrangement uses TRBV2 and TRBJ2-7; 8 bases agree with TRBD2. The germline V gene encodes CDR1 SNHLY and CDR2 FYNNEI. CDR3 length: 15 residues. Losses at the gene ends were 7 bases for V and 0 bases for J; bases not matched to a gene: 8. CDR3 nucleotide sequence: TGTGCCAGCAAATTAGGCGGGACTAGCTCCTACGAGCAGTACTTC. Translation gives CASKLGGTSSYEQYF.